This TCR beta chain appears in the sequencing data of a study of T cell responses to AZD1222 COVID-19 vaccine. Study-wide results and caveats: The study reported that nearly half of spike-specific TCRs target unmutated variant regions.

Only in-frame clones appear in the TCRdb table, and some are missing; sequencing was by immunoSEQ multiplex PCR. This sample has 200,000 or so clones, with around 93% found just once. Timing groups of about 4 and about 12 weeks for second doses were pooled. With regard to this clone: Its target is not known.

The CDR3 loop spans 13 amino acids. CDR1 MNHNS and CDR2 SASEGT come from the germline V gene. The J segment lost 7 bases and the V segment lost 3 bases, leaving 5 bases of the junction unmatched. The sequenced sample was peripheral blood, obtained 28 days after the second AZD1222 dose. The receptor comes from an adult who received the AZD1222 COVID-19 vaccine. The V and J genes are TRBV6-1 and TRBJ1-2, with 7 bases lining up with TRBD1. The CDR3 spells CASSDGTAPGYTF. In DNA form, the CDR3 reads TGTGCCAGCAGTGACGGGACAGCCCCTGGCTACACCTTC.